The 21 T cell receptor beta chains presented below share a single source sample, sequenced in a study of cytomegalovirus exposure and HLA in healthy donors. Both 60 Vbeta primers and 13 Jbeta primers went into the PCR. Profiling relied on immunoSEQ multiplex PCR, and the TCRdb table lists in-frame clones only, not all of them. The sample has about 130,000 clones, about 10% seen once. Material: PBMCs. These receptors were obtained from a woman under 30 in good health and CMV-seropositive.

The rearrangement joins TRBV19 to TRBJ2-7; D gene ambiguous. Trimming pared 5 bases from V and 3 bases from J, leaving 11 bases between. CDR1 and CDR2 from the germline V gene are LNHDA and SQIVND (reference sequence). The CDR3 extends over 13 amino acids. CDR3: CASSPMSDYEQYF. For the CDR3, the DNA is TGTGCCAGTAGTCCAATGAGTGACTACGAGCAGTACTTC.

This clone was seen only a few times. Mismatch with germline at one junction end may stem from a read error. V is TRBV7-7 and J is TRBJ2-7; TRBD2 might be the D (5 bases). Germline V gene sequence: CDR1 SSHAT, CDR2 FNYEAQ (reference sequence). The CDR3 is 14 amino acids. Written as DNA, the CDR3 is TGTGCTAGCAGCTTGGCATCCAGCGGCTACGAGCAGTACTTC. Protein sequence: CASSLASSGYEQYF.

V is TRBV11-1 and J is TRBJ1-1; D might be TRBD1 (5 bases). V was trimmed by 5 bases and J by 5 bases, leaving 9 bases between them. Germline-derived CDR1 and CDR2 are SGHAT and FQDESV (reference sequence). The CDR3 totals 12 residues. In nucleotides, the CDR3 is TGTGCCAGCAGCGCGGGGACGACTGAAGCTTTCTTT. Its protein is CASSAGTTEAFF.

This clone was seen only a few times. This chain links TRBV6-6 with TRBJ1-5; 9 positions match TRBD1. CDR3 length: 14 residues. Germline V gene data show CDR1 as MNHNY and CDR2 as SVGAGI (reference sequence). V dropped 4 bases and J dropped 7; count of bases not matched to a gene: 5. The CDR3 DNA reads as TGTGCCAGCAGTTCGCGGACAGGGGAACAGCCCCAGCATTTT. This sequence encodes CASSSRTGEQPQHF.

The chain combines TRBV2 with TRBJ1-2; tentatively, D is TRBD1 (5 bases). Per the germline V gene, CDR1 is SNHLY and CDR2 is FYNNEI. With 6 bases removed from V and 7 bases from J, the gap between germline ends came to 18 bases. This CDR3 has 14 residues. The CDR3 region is CASRPGQVSGGYTF. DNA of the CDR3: TGTGCCAGCAGACCTGGACAAGTCTCGGGTGGCTACACCTTC.

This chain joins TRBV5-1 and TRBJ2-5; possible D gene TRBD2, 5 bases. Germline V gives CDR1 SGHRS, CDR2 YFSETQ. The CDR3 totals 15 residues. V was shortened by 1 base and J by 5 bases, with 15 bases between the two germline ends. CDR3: CASSLIGSRGETQYF. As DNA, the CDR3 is TGCGCCAGCAGCTTGATTGGGTCAAGAGGGGAGACCCAGTACTTC. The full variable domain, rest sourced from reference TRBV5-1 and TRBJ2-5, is KAGVTQTPRYLIKTRGQQVTLSCSPISGHRSVSWYQQTPGQGLQFLFEYFSETQRNKGNFPGRFSGRQFSNSRSEMNVSTLELGDSALYLCASSLIGSRGETQYFGPGTRLLVL.

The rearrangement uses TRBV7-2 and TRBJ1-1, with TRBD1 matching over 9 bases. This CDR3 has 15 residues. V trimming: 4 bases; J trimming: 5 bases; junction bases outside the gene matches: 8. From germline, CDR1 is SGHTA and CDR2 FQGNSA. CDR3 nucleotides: TGTGCCAGCAGCTCTGCAACAGGGGGCCTTACTGAAGCTTTCTTT. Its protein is CASSSATGGLTEAFF.

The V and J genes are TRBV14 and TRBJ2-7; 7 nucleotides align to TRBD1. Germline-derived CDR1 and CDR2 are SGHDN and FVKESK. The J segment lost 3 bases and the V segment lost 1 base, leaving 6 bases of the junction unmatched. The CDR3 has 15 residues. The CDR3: CASSQADRAIYEQYF. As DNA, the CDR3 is TGTGCCAGCAGCCAAGCTGACAGGGCGATCTACGAGCAGTACTTC.

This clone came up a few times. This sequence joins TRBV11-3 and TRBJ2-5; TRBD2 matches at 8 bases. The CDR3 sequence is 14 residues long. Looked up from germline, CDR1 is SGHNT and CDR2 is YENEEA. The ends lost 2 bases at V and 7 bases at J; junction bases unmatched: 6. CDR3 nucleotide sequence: TGTGCCAGCAGCTTATTTCCGGGAGGGGGGACCCAGTACTTC. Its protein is CASSLFPGGGTQYF.

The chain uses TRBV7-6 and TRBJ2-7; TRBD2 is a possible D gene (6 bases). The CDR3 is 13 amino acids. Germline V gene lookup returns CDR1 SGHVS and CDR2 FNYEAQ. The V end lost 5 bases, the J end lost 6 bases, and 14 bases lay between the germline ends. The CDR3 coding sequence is TGTGCCAGCAGCCCGCGGGGAATCAGCGAGCAGTACTTC. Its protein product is CASSPRGISEQYF.

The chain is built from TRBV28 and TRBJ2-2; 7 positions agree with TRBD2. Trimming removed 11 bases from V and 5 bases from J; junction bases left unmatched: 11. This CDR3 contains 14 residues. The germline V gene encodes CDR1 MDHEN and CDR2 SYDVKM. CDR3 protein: CAGRELKETGELFF. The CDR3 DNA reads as TGTGCCGGGAGGGAGTTAAAGGAAACCGGGGAGCTGTTTTTT.

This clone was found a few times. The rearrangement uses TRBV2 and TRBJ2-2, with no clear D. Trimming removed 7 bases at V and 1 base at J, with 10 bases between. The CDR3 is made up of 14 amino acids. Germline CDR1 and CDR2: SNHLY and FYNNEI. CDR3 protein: CASIKSENTGELFF. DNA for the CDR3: TGTGCCAGCATCAAGAGCGAGAACACCGGGGAGCTGTTTTTT.

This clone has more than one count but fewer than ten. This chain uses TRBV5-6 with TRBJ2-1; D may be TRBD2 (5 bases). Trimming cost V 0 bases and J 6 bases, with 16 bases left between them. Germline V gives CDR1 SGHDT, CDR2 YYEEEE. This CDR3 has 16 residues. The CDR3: CASSLAFGLEGNEQFF. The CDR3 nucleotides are TGTGCCAGCAGCTTGGCCTTTGGGCTAGAGGGCAATGAGCAGTTCTTC.

CDR3 sequence: CASSIQGNYGYTF. In DNA, the CDR3 is TGTGCCAGCAGTATACAGGGTAACTATGGCTACACCTTC. This chain links TRBV2 with TRBJ1-2; D might be TRBD1 (6 bases). Germline CDR1 reads SNHLY; CDR2 reads FYNNEI. This CDR3 has 13 amino acids. V was cut by 5 bases and J by 1 base, with 8 bases left in between.

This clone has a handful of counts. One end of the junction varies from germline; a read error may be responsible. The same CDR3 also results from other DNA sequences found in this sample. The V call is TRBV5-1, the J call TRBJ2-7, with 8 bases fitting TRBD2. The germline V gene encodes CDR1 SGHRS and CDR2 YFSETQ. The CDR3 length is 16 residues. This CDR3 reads CASSPSRTGGQGEQYF. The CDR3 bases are TGCGCAAGCAGCCCTTCCCGGACGGGGGGGCAAGGGGAGCAGTACTTC. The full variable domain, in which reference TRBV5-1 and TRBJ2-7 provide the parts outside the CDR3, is KAGVTQTPRYLIKTRGQQVTLSCSPISGHRSVSWYQQTPGQGLQFLFEYFSETQRNKGNFPGRFSGRQFSNSRSEMNVSTLELGDSALYLCASSPSRTGGQGEQYFGPGTRLTVT.

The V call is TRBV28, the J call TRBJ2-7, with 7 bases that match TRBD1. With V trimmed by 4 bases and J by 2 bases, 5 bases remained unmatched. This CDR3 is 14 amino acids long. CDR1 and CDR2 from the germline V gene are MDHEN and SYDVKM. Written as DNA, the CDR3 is TGTGCCAGCAGTTCCGGGACAGAGCCCTACGAGCAGTACTTC. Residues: CASSSGTEPYEQYF.

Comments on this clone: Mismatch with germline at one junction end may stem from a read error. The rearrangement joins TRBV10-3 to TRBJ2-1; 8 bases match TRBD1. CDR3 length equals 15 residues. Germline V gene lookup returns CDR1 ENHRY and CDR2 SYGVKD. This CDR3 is CAISGGQVVYTEQFF. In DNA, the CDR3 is TGTGCCATCAGTGGGGGACAGGTTGTGTACACTGAGCAGTTCTTC.

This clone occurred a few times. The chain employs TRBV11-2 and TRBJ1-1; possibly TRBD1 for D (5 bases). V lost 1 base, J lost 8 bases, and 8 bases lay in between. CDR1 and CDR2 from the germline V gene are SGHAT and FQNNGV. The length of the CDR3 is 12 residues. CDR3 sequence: CASSLVRQEAFF. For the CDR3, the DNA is TGTGCCAGCAGCTTAGTTAGACAGGAAGCTTTCTTT. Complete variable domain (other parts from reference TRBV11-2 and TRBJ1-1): EAGVAQSPRYKIIEKRQSVAFWCNPISGHATLYWYQQILGQGPKLLIQFQNNGVVDDSQLPKDRFSAERLKGVDSTLKIQPAKLEDSAVYLCASSLVRQEAFFGQGTRLTVV.

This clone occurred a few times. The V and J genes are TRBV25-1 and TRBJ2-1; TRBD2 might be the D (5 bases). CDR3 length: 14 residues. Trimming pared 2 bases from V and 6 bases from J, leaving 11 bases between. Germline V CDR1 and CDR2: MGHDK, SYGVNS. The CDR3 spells CASSEEGERNEQFF. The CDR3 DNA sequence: TGTGCCAGCAGTGAAGAGGGAGAGCGCAATGAGCAGTTCTTC.

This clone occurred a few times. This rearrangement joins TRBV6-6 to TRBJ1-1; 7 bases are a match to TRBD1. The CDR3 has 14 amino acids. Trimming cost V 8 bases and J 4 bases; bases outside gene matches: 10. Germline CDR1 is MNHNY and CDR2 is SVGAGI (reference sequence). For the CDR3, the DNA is TGTGCCAGCGCACCCACAGGGGTGGGCACTGAAGCTTTCTTT. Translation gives CASAPTGVGTEAFF.

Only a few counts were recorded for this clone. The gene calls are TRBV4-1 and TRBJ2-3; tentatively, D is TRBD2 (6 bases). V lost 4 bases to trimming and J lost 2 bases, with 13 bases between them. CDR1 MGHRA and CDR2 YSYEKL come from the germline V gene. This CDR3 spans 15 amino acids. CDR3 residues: CASSPQRALTDTQYF. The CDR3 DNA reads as TGCGCCAGCAGCCCCCAGCGGGCCCTCACAGATACGCAGTATTTT.